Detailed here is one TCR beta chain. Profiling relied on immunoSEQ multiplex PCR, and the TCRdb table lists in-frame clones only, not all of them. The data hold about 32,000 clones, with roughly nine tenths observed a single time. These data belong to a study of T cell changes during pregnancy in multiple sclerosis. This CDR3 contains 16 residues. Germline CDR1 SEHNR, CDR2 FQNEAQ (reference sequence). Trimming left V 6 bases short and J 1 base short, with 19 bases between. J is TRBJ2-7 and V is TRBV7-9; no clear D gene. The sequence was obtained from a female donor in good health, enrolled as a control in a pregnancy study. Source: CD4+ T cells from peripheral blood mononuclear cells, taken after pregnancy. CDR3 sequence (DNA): TGTGCCAGCAGAGCCACACGAGGAGTGAGGTCCTACGAGCAGTACTTC. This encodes CASRATRGVRSYEQYF.